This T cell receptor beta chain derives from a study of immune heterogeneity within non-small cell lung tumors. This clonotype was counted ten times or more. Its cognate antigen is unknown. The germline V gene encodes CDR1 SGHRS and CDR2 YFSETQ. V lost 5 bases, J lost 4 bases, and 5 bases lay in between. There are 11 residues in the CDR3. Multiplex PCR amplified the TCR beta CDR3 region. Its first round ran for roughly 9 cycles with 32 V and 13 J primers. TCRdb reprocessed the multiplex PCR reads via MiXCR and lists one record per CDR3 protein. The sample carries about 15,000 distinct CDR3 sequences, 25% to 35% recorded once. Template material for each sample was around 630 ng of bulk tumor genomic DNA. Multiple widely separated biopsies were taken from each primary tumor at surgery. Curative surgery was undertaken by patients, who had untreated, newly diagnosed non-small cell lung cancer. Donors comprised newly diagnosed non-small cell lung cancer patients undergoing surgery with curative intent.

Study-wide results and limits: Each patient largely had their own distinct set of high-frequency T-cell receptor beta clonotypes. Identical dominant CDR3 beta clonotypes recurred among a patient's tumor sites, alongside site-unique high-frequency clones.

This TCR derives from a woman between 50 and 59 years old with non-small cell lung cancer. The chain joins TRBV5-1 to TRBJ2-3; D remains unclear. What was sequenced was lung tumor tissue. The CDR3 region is CASRAADTQYF. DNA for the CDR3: TGCGCCAGCAGAGCTGCAGATACGCAGTATTTT.